This T cell receptor beta chain was identified during a study of CD8 T cell repertoires and HIV-1 epitope variants. Remarks on this clone: Its target is unknown.

This table comes from immunoSEQ multiplex PCR, and its TCRdb copy is limited to in-frame clones, with some not included. The sample yields about 2,400 clones, approximately 70% seen once. CDR1 is SNHLY and CDR2 is FYNNEI in the germline V gene. CDR3 length equals 15 residues. V was trimmed by 7 bases and J by 0 bases, leaving 12 bases between them. The V gene is TRBV2, the J gene TRBJ2-2; no clear D gene. The sequenced sample consisted of cultured CD8+ T cells derived from PBMCs. The origin of this receptor is a male donor with HIV. CDR3 nucleotides: TGTGCCAGCAAGTCAACATACGCGAACACCGGGGAGCTGTTTTTT. It codes for CASKSTYANTGELFF.